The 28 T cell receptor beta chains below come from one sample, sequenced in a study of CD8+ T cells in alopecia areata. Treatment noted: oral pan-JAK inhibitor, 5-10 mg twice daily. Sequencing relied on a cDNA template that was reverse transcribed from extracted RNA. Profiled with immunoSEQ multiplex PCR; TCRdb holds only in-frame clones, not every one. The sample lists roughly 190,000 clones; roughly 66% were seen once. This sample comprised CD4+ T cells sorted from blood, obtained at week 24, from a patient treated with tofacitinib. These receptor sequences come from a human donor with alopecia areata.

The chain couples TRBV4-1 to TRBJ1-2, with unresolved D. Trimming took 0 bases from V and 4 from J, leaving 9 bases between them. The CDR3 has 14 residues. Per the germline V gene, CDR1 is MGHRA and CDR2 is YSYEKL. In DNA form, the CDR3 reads TGCGCCAGCAGCCAAGATAACGGAGCCTATGGCTACACCTTC. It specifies CASSQDNGAYGYTF.

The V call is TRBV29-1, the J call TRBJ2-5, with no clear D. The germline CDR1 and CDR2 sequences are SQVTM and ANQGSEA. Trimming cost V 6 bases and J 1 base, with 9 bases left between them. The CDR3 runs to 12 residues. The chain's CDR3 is CSVSDVQETQYF. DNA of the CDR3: TGCAGCGTGAGCGATGTCCAAGAGACCCAGTACTTC.

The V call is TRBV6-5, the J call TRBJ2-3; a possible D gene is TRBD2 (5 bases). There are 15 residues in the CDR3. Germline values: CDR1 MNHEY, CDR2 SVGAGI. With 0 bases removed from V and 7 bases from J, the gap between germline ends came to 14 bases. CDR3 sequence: CASSYSEASSNTQYF. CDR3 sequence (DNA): TGTGCCAGCAGTTACTCGGAGGCCAGTTCCAATACGCAGTATTTT.

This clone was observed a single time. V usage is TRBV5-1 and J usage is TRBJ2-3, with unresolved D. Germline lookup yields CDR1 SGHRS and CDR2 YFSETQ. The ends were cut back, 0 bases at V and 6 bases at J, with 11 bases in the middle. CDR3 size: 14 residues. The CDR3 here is CASSLDRLGDTQYF. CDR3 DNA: TGCGCCAGCAGCTTGGATCGGTTGGGGGATACGCAGTATTTT.

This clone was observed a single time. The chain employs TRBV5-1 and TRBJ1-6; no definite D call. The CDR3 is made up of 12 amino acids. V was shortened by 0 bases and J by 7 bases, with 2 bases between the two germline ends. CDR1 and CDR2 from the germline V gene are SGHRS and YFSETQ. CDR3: CASSLDNSPLHF. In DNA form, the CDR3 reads TGCGCCAGCAGCTTGGACAATTCACCCCTCCACTTT.

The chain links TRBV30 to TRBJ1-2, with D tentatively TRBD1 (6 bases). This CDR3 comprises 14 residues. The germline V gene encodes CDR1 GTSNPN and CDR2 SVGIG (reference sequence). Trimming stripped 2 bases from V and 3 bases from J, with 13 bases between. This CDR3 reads CAWSPPQGHYGYTF. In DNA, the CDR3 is TGTGCCTGGAGTCCCCCACAGGGCCACTATGGCTACACCTTC.

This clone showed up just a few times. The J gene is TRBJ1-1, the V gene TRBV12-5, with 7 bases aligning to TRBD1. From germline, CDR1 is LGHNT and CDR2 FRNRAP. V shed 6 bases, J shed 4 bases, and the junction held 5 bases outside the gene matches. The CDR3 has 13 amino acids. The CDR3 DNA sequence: TGTGCTAGTGGGATCCGGGACAGCACTGAAGCTTTCTTT. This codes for CASGIRDSTEAFF.

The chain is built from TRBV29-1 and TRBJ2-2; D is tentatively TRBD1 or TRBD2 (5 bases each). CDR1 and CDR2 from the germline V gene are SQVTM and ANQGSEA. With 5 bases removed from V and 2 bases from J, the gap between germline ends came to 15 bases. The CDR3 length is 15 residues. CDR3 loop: CSVRKGRANTGELFF. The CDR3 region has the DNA TGCAGCGTTCGCAAGGGGCGGGCCAACACCGGGGAGCTGTTTTTT.

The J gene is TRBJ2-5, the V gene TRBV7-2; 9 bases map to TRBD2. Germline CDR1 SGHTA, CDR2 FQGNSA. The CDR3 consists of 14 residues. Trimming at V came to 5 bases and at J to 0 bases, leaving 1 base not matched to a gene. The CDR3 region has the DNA TGTGCCAGCAGCGCGGGGGGGTACCAAGAGACCCAGTACTTC. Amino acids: CASSAGGYQETQYF.

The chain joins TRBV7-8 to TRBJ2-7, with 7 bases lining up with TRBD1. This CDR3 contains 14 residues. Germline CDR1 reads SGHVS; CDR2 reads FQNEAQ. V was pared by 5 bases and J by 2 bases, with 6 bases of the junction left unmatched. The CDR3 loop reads CASSILGGPYEQYF. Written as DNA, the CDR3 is TGTGCCAGCAGCATTCTAGGGGGCCCCTACGAGCAGTACTTC.

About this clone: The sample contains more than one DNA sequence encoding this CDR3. CDR3 nucleotides: TGTGCCAGCTCACCAATTCGGGGCACTGAAGCTTTCTTT. Its protein product is CASSPIRGTEAFF. The chain uses TRBV18 and TRBJ1-1; D gene uncertain. Germline V gene sequence: CDR1 KGHSH, CDR2 LQKENI. This CDR3 has 13 residues. Between the trimmed V and J ends, which lost 2 bases and 4 bases, there was a span of 8 bases.

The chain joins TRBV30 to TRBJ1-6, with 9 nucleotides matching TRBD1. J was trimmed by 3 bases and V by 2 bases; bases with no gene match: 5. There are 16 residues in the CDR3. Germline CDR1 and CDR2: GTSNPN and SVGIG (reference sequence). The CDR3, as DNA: TGTGCCTGGAGTCCCGGGACAGGGCGCTATAATTCACCCCTCCACTTT. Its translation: CAWSPGTGRYNSPLHF.

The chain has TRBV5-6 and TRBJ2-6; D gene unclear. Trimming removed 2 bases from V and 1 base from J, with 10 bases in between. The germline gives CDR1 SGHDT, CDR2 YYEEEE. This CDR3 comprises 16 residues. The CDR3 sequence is CASSFKQTSGANVLTF. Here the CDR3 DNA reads TGTGCCAGCAGCTTCAAACAGACATCTGGGGCCAACGTCCTGACTTTC.

CDR3 sequence reads: CSVVIGGSGELFF. The CDR3, as DNA: TGCAGCGTTGTCATAGGGGGCTCCGGGGAGCTGTTTTTT. The chain uses TRBV29-1 and TRBJ2-2; TRBD1 aligns across 7 bases. Looked up from germline, CDR1 is SQVTM and CDR2 is ANQGSEA. The CDR3 extends over 13 amino acids. V was pared by 4 bases and J by 6 bases, with 5 bases of the junction left unmatched.

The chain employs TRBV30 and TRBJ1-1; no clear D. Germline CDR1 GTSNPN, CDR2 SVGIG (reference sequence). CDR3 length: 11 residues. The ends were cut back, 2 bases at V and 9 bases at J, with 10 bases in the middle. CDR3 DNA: TGTGCCTGGAGTCAAGGGATTAAAGCTTTCTTT. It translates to CAWSQGIKAFF. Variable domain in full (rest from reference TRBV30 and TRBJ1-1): SQTIHQWPATLVQPVGSPLSLECTVEGTSNPNLYWYRQAAGRGLQLLFYSVGIGQISSEVPQNLSASRPQDRQFILSSKKLLLSDSGFYLCAWSQGIKAFFGQGTRLTVV.

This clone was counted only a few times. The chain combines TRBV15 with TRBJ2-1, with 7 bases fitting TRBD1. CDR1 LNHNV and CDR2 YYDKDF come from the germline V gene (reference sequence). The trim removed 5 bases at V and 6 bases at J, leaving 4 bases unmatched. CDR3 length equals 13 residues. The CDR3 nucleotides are TGTGCCACCAGCGGTGGACAGGTCAATGAGCAGTTCTTC. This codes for CATSGGQVNEQFF.

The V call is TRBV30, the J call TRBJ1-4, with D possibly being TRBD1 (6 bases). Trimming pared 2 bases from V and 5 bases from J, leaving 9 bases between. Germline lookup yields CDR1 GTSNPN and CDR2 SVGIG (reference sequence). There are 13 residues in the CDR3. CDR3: CAWSWGGNEKLFF. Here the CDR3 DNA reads TGTGCCTGGAGTTGGGGGGGCAATGAAAAACTGTTTTTT.

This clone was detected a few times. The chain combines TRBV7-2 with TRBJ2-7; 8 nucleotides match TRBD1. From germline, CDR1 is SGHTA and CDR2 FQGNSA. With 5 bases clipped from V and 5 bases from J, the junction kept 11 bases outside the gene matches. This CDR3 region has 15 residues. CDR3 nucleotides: TGTGCCAGCAGCCCCTCCGGCAGGGGGCCCCACGAGCAGTACTTC. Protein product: CASSPSGRGPHEQYF.

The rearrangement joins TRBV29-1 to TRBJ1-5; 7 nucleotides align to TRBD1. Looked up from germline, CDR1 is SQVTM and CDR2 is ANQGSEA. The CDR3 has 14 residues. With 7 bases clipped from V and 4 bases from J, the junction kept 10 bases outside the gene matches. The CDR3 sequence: CSARDREGNQPQHF. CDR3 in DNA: TGCAGCGCACGTGACAGGGAGGGGAATCAGCCCCAGCATTTT. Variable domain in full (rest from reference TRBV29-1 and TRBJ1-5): SAVISQKPSRDICQRGTSLTIQCQVDSQVTMMFWYRQQPGQSLTLIATANQGSEATYESGFVIDKFPISRPNLTFSTLTVSNMSPEDSSIYLCSARDREGNQPQHFGDGTRLSIL.

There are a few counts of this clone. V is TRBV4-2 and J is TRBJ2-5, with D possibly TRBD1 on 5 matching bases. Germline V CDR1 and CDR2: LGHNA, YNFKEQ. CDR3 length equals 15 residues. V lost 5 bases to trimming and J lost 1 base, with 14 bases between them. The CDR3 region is CASSFGAGIQETQYF. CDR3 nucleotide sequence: TGTGCCAGCAGCTTTGGGGCAGGGATCCAAGAGACCCAGTACTTC.

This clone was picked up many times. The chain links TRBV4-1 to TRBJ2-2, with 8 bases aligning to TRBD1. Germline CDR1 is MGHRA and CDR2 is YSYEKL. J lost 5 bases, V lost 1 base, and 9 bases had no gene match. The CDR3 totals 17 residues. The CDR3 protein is CASSQGLGTGITGELFF. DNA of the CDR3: TGCGCCAGCAGCCAAGGTCTGGGGACAGGCATAACCGGGGAGCTGTTTTTT.

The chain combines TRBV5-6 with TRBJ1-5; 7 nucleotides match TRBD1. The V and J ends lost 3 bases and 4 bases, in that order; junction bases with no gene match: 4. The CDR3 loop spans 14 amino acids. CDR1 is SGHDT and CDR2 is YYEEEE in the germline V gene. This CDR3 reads CASSSTGPNQPQHF. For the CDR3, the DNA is TGTGCCAGCAGCTCGACAGGGCCTAATCAGCCCCAGCATTTT.

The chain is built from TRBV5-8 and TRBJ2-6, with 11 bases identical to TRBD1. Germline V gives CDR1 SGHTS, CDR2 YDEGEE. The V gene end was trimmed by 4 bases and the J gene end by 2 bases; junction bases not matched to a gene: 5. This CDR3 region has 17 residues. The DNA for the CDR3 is TGTGCCAGCAGCACGGGACAGGGGGAAGCTGGGGCCAACGTCCTGACTTTC. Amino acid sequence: CASSTGQGEAGANVLTF.

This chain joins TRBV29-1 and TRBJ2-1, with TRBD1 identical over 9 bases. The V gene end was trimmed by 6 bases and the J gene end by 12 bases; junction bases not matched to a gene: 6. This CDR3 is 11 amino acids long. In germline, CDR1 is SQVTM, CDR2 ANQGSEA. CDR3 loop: CSVAKGQGQFF. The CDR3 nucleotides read TGCAGCGTCGCAAAGGGACAGGGGCAGTTCTTC.

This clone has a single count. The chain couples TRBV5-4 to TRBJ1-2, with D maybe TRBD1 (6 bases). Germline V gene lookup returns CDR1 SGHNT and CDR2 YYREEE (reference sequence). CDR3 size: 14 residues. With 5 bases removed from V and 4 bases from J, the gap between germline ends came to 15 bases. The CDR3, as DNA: TGTGCCAGCAGGCCCGGGGGGGGCACCTATGGCTACACCTTC. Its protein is CASRPGGGTYGYTF. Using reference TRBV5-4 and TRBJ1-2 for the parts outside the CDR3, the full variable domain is ETGVTQSPTHLIKTRGQQVTLRCSSQSGHNTVSWYQQALGQGPQFIFQYYREEENGRGNFPPRFSGLQFPNYSSELNVNALELDDSALYLCASRPGGGTYGYTFGSGTRLTVV.

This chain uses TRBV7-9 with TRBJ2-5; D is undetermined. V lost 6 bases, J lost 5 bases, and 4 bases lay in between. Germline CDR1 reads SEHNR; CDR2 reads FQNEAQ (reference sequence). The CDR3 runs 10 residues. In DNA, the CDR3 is TGTGCCAGCAGTCGGGAGACCCAGTACTTC. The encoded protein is CASSRETQYF.

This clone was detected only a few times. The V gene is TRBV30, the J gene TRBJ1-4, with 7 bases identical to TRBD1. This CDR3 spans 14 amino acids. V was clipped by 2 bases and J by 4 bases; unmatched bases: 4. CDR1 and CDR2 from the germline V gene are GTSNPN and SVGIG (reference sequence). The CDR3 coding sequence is TGTGCCTGGAGTACGGGACAGAATAATGAAAAACTGTTTTTT. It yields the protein CAWSTGQNNEKLFF.

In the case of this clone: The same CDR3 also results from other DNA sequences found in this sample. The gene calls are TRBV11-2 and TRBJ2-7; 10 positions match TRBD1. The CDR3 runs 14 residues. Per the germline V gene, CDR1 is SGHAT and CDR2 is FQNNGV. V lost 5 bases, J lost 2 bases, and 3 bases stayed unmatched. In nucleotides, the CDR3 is TGTGCCAGCAGCCTTGGACAGGGGGCCTACGAGCAGTACTTC. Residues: CASSLGQGAYEQYF.